The 20 T cell receptor beta chains given below trace back to one sample, sequenced in a study of blood T cell repertoires in COVID-19. Profiling relied on immunoSEQ multiplex PCR, and the TCRdb table lists in-frame clones only, not all of them. The sample holds around 72,000 clones, approximately 88% seen once. Sequencing input: peripheral blood. These receptors were taken from a woman in her 70s with acute or convalescent COVID-19.

The chain couples TRBV5-5 to TRBJ2-2; 7 bases align to TRBD1. Germline CDR1 reads SGHKS; CDR2 reads YYEKEE (reference sequence). The ends lost 6 bases at V and 4 bases at J; junction bases unmatched: 12. This CDR3 spans 16 amino acids. The DNA for the CDR3 is TGTGCCAGCATAAGACAGGGAAAGAGGGGCACCGGGGAGCTGTTTTTT. As protein: CASIRQGKRGTGELFF.

The chain has TRBV5-6 and TRBJ1-2, with D perhaps matching TRBD1 (5 bases). This CDR3 has 14 residues. Germline V lookup: CDR1 SGHDT, CDR2 YYEEEE. V lost 2 bases, J lost 7 bases, and 15 bases lay in between. The CDR3 loop is CASSFPDILGGYTF. As DNA, the CDR3 is TGTGCCAGCAGCTTCCCGGACATTTTGGGTGGCTACACCTTC.

The chain has TRBV9 and TRBJ2-7; 14 positions agree with TRBD2. With 2 bases clipped from V and 7 bases from J, the junction kept 5 bases outside the gene matches. CDR3 size: 15 residues. Looked up from germline, CDR1 is SGDLS and CDR2 is YYNGEE. CDR3 nucleotides: TGTGCCAGCAGCGTCGGGACTAGCGGGAGTTGGGAGCAGTACTTC. This encodes CASSVGTSGSWEQYF.

This clone appeared a single time. The chain is built from TRBV28 and TRBJ1-1, with no clear D. Germline values: CDR1 MDHEN, CDR2 SYDVKM. The CDR3 totals 15 residues. V lost 6 bases, J lost 6 bases, and 20 bases lay in between. CDR3 coding DNA: TGTGCCAGCAGCCGTGGACCAGTCGAGGGAGCTGAAGCTTTCTTT. It translates to CASSRGPVEGAEAFF.

The chain has TRBV5-4 and TRBJ2-1; 9 positions match TRBD2. V trimming: 2 bases; J trimming: 4 bases; junction bases outside the gene matches: 7. Germline V gives CDR1 SGHNT, CDR2 YYREEE (reference sequence). This CDR3 is 16 amino acids long. For the CDR3, the DNA is TGTGCCAGCAGCTTCGCCAGGAGCGGGGGGTACAATGAGCAGTTCTTC. Translation: CASSFARSGGYNEQFF.

The rearrangement uses TRBV18 and TRBJ2-1; TRBD1 might be the D (6 bases). V lost 3 bases and J lost 4, with 13 bases in between. Germline V gene data show CDR1 as KGHSH and CDR2 as LQKENI. The CDR3 covers 15 residues. The DNA of the CDR3 is TGTGCCAGCTCACCCGGAGACAGGTTTTACAATGAGCAGTTCTTC. The encoded protein is CASSPGDRFYNEQFF. Supplemented by reference TRBV18 and TRBJ2-1, the full variable domain reads NAGVMQNPRHLVRRRGQEARLRCSPMKGHSHVYWYRQLPEEGLKFMVYLQKENIIDESGMPKERFSAEFPKEGPSILRIQQVVRGDSAAYFCASSPGDRFYNEQFFGPGTRLTVL.

This clone was detected only once. This chain connects TRBV11-2 to TRBJ1-5; no reliable D call. The CDR3 consists of 14 residues. Deletions cut 4 bases from V and 5 bases from J, with 12 bases between. Germline lookup yields CDR1 SGHAT and CDR2 FQNNGV. The CDR3 sequence is CASSSSTGHQPQHF. The CDR3 region has the DNA TGTGCCAGCAGCTCGAGTACGGGTCATCAGCCCCAGCATTTT.

This chain uses TRBV15 with TRBJ2-1; 7 nucleotides align to TRBD2. J was trimmed by 0 bases and V by 6 bases; bases with no gene match: 14. The CDR3 contains 18 residues. The germline V gene encodes CDR1 LNHNV and CDR2 YYDKDF (reference sequence). The CDR3: CATRRPLAGPSSYNEQFF. The CDR3, as DNA: TGTGCCACCAGGCGGCCTTTAGCGGGCCCGAGCTCCTACAATGAGCAGTTCTTC.

This chain uses TRBV7-3 with TRBJ2-2, with D possibly matching TRBD1 (5 bases). From germline, CDR1 is SGHTA and CDR2 FQGTGA. The CDR3 loop spans 15 amino acids. V lost 2 bases to trimming and J lost 0 bases, with 7 bases between them. The CDR3 protein is CASSLAGSNTGELFF. Written as DNA, the CDR3 is TGTGCCAGCAGCTTAGCAGGGTCGAACACCGGGGAGCTGTTTTTT.

This clone came up a few times. V usage is TRBV27 and J usage is TRBJ2-2; D ambiguous. Germline CDR1 reads MNHEY; CDR2 reads SMNVEV (reference sequence). Trimming cost V 0 bases and J 1 base, with 6 bases left between them. The CDR3 is 15 amino acids. The CDR3 region has the DNA TGTGCCAGCAGTTTATCCAGGAAGAACACCGGGGAGCTGTTTTTT. Its translation: CASSLSRKNTGELFF.

The CDR3 DNA follows: TGTGCCAGCAGTGGTACCTGGACAGGGGGCGGGGAGACCCAGTACTTC. It specifies CASSGTWTGGGETQYF. The chain has TRBV6-2 or TRBV6-3 and TRBJ2-5; TRBD1 aligns across 11 bases. The CDR3 consists of 16 residues. Per germline, CDR1 MNHEY and CDR2 SVGEGT. The ends lost 5 bases at V and 5 bases at J; junction bases unmatched: 10.

V is TRBV7-2 and J is TRBJ1-6; 10 positions agree with TRBD1. Germline lookup yields CDR1 SGHTA and CDR2 FQGNSA. The CDR3 has 15 amino acids. The trim removed 4 bases at V and 7 bases at J, leaving 4 bases unmatched. CDR3 nucleotide sequence: TGTGCCAGCAGCTCGGACAGGGGGAGGAATTCACCCCTCCACTTT. Protein sequence: CASSSDRGRNSPLHF.

The V call is TRBV7-9, the J call TRBJ2-3; 7 bases are shared with TRBD2. V was clipped by 6 bases and J by 3 bases; unmatched bases: 12. Per the germline V gene, CDR1 is SEHNR and CDR2 is FQNEAQ (reference sequence). CDR3 length equals 16 residues. The CDR3 loop reads CASRARAGETTDTQYF. The CDR3 region has the DNA TGTGCCAGCAGGGCGCGGGCGGGGGAGACAACAGATACGCAGTATTTT.

J is TRBJ1-5 and V is TRBV7-2; maybe TRBD1 (5 bases). CDR3 size: 15 residues. The germline V gene encodes CDR1 SGHTA and CDR2 FQGNSA. V lost 1 base to trimming and J lost 3 bases, with 10 bases between them. The CDR3 loop is CASSLDQGDNQPQHF. In DNA form, the CDR3 reads TGTGCCAGCAGCTTAGATCAGGGTGACAATCAGCCCCAGCATTTT.

The chain employs TRBV7-8 and TRBJ2-2; perhaps TRBD2 as D (5 bases). Germline CDR1 reads SGHVS; CDR2 reads FQNEAQ. Trimming left V 5 bases short and J 0 bases short, with 13 bases between. This CDR3 region has 16 residues. The CDR3 nucleotides are TGTGCCAGCAGCCCCTTTGAGGGCGCGAACACCGGGGAGCTGTTTTTT. Translated: CASSPFEGANTGELFF. Looking up the rest from reference TRBV7-8 and TRBJ2-2 gives the full variable domain: GAGVSQSPRYKVAKRGQDVALRCDPISGHVSLFWYQQALGQGPEFLTYFQNEAQLDKSGLPSDRFFAERPEGSVSTLKIQRTQQEDSAVYLCASSPFEGANTGELFFGEGSRLTVL.

The chain carries TRBV29-1 and TRBJ1-1; D gene uncertain. Germline values: CDR1 SQVTM, CDR2 ANQGSEA. The CDR3 covers 13 residues. V was cut by 4 bases and J by 1 base, with 10 bases left in between. Written as DNA, the CDR3 is TGCAGCGTTGGCCAAAACAGGAACACTGAAGCTTTCTTT. The encoded protein is CSVGQNRNTEAFF. The full variable domain, with the rest looked up from reference TRBV29-1 and TRBJ1-1, is SAVISQKPSRDICQRGTSLTIQCQVDSQVTMMFWYRQQPGQSLTLIATANQGSEATYESGFVIDKFPISRPNLTFSTLTVSNMSPEDSSIYLCSVGQNRNTEAFFGQGTRLTVV.

V usage is TRBV5-4 and J usage is TRBJ2-6; D unclear. Germline V gives CDR1 SGHNT, CDR2 YYREEE (reference sequence). The CDR3 contains 15 residues. V was shortened by 1 base and J by 6 bases, with 11 bases between the two germline ends. The chain's CDR3 is CASSLTPYQANVLTF. The CDR3 region has the DNA TGTGCCAGCAGCTTGACACCTTACCAGGCCAACGTCCTGACTTTC.

This chain uses TRBV28 with TRBJ2-3, with TRBD2 identical over 8 bases. After removal of 3 bases from V and 0 bases from J, the junction contained 2 bases not matched to a gene. Germline-derived CDR1 and CDR2 are MDHEN and SYDVKM. The CDR3 length is 15 residues. The CDR3 coding sequence is TGTGCCAGCAGTTTTAGCGGGGCTAGCACAGATACGCAGTATTTT. It yields the protein CASSFSGASTDTQYF.

The chain couples TRBV9 to TRBJ2-3; D is ambiguous. This CDR3 spans 15 amino acids. The germline CDR1 and CDR2 sequences are SGDLS and YYNGEE. Trimming left V 0 bases short and J 2 bases short, with 10 bases between. For the CDR3, the DNA is TGTGCCAGCAGCGTAGATGGCAGATACACAGATACGCAGTATTTT. It encodes CASSVDGRYTDTQYF.

This clone was found a few times. This chain joins TRBV7-8 and TRBJ1-1, with 11 nucleotides matching TRBD1. This CDR3 has 16 amino acids. After removal of 5 bases from V and 1 base from J, the junction contained 6 bases not matched to a gene. Germline loops: CDR1 SGHVS, CDR2 FQNEAQ. CDR3 residues: CASSPRDRGSNTEAFF. The CDR3 DNA is TGTGCCAGCAGCCCCCGGGACAGGGGGTCGAACACTGAAGCTTTCTTT.